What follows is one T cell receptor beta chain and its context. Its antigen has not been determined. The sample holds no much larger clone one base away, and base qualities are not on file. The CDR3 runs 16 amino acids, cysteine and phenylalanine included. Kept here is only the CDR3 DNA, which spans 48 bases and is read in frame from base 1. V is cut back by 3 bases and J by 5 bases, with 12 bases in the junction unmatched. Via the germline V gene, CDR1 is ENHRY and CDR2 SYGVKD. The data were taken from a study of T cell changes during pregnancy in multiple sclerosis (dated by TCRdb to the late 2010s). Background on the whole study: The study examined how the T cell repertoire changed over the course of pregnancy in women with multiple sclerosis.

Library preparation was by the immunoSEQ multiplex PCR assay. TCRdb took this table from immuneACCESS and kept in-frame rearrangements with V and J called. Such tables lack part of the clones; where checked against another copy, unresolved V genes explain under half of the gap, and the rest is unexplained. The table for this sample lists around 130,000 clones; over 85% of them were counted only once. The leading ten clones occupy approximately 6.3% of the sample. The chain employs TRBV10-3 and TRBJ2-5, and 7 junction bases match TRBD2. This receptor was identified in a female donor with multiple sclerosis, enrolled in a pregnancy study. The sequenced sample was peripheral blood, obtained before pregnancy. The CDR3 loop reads CAISDLEAGSPETQYF. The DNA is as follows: TGTGCCATCAGTGATCTGGAAGCGGGAAGCCCCGAGACCCAGTACTTC.